This is a list of T cell receptor beta chains from one sample in a study of vaccination and CD4 T cells after COVID-19. The antigens of these receptors remain unknown. TCRdb reanalysed the PCR reads using MiXCR and keeps one entry per CDR3 protein. This table has fewer than 20,000 distinct CDR3 sequences, about 61% appearing once. Sequencing was done on a sample of CD4+ T cells from blood, cultured in vitro. The source of these receptors is a human donor who had recovered from COVID-19. Both conserved end residues are part of each CDR3. A D gene is named only where the DNA matches it firmly. Only part of the rows carry a size: once, few, many, or a class if the clone is expanded.

TRBV7-2	TRBD1	TRBJ1-1	NA	TGTGCCAGCAGCTTCTCCGGGACAGGGGGCATACAAACTGAAGCTTTCTTT	CASSFSGTGGIQTEAFF
TRBV7-8	TRBD1	TRBJ1-5	NA	TGTGCCAGCAGCTTAGCGTTATACGGGAGACAGGGGCTCAATCAGCCCCAGCATTTT	CASSLALYGRQGLNQPQHF
TRBV30	TRBD1	TRBJ2-3	NA	TGTGCCTGGGGGACAGGGCTGAGCACAGATACGCAGTATTTT	CAWGTGLSTDTQYF
TRBV12-3/TRBV12-4	NA	TRBJ2-7	NA	TGTGCCAGCAGTTTCCCTACAGAATCCTACGAGCAGTACTTC	CASSFPTESYEQYF
TRBV11-2	NA	TRBJ1-1	once	TGTGCCAGCAGCCCGAGGAGGGGGAGGACTGAAGCTTTCTTT	CASSPRRGRTEAFF
TRBV3-1	TRBD1	TRBJ1-2	NA	TGTGCCAGCAGCCAAGTCGCAGGGGGTCCTGGCTACACCTTC	CASSQVAGGPGYTF
TRBV18	NA	TRBJ2-1	NA	TGTGCCACCTCAGGAGGGGTCTTCTACAATGAGCAGTTCTTC	CATSGGVFYNEQFF
TRBV7-9	TRBD1	TRBJ1-5	NA	TGTGCCAGCAGCTTAAATTATGACAGGGGAAATCAGCCCCAGCATTTT	CASSLNYDRGNQPQHF
TRBV12-3/TRBV12-4	NA	TRBJ2-3	NA	TGTGCCAGCAGTTTTAGTACCGGTACGGCAGATACGCAGTATTTT	CASSFSTGTADTQYF
TRBV2	NA	TRBJ1-5	NA	TGTGCCAGCAGGGGCAGGGACTATAGCAATCAGCCCCAGCATTTT	CASRGRDYSNQPQHF
TRBV5-1	TRBD1	TRBJ1-1	NA	TGCGCCAGCAGCTCGCAGACAGGGGTGAACACTGAAGCTTTCTTT	CASSSQTGVNTEAFF
TRBV6-1	TRBD2	TRBJ2-7	NA	TGTGCCAGCGGAAACGGGGGGGCCTACGAGCAGTACTTC	CASGNGGAYEQYF
TRBV4-2	TRBD1	TRBJ1-1	NA	TGTGCCAGCAGCCAAGTAGGACAGGCTTTGAACACTGAAGCTTTCTTT	CASSQVGQALNTEAFF
TRBV28	TRBD1	TRBJ1-1	NA	TGTGCCAGCAGTCCAAACAGGGGGATGGGGAACACTGAAGCTTTCTTT	CASSPNRGMGNTEAFF
TRBV30	TRBD2	TRBJ2-3	NA	TGTGCCTGGGAAAGAAAGGGACTAGCGGGAGGTACGCAGTATTTT	CAWERKGLAGGTQYF
TRBV11-3	TRBD1	TRBJ1-2	NA	TGTGCCAGCAGCTTGGGACAGCAACATGGCTACACCTTC	CASSLGQQHGYTF
TRBV6-1	TRBD1	TRBJ2-2	once	TGTGCCAGCAGACGGGACAGGGGCGACACCGGGGAGCTGTTTTTT	CASRRDRGDTGELFF
TRBV7-9	NA	TRBJ2-5	NA	TGTGCCAGCAGCTTAGGAGCGGAAGGGACCCAGTACTTC	CASSLGAEGTQYF
TRBV27	TRBD2	TRBJ2-1	NA	TGTGCCAGCAGTTTGCGGGGACTAGCGGGTTACAATGAGCAGTTCTTC	CASSLRGLAGYNEQFF
TRBV28	NA	TRBJ1-1	NA	TGTGCCAGCAGCCGAGGTGGGAGTGTAGGGAACACTGAAGCTTTCTTT	CASSRGGSVGNTEAFF
TRBV7-6	NA	TRBJ2-7	NA	TGTGCCAGCAGCTTGGGGGGAGAAGGGATCTACGAGCAGTACTTC	CASSLGGEGIYEQYF
TRBV20-1	TRBD1	TRBJ2-3	NA	TGCAGTGCTAGACCTGACAGGGACCTCACAGATACGCAGTATTTT	CSARPDRDLTDTQYF
TRBV18	TRBD1	TRBJ2-5	NA	TGTGCCAGCTCTCAATGGGGACAGAAAGAGACCCAGTACTTC	CASSQWGQKETQYF
TRBV20-1	NA	TRBJ1-1	NA	TGCAGTGCTAGAGATCCCCAGGGGAACACTGAAGCTTTCTTT	CSARDPQGNTEAFF
TRBV12-3/TRBV12-4	NA	TRBJ1-5	NA	TGTGCCAGCAGTTTAATGGATCAGCCCCAGCATTTT	CASSLMDQPQHF
TRBV6-2/TRBV6-3	NA	TRBJ2-1	few	TGTGCCAGCAGGATCGGGACACCGGCCAATGAGCAGTTCTTC	CASRIGTPANEQFF
TRBV7-2	NA	TRBJ1-1	NA	TGTGCCAGCAGAAGACAGAACACTGAAGCTTTCTTT	CASRRQNTEAFF
TRBV4-1	TRBD2	TRBJ2-7	large	TGCGCCAGCAGTTCCGGGACTAGCGGACTCGGAAGCTCCTACGAGCAGTACTTC	CASSSGTSGLGSSYEQYF
TRBV6-1	NA	TRBJ1-2	NA	TGTGCCAGCAGTGAAGACCGGGGCTACTATGGCTACACCTTC	CASSEDRGYYGYTF
TRBV6-1	NA	TRBJ2-2	NA	TGTGCCAGCACCCGGGAGAGGGACACCGGGGAGCTGTTTTTT	CASTRERDTGELFF
TRBV2	TRBD1	TRBJ2-7	NA	TGTGCCAGCATGGGGACAGGCCTTTTAAAGTACTTC	CASMGTGLLKYF
TRBV15	TRBD2	TRBJ2-7	few	TGTGCCACCAGCAGAGATCCTAGCGGGAGATACGAGCAGTACTTC	CATSRDPSGRYEQYF
TRBV10-3	NA	TRBJ1-2	few	TGTGCCATCAGTGAGTCAATCAGGGGCTTTGGCTACACCTTC	CAISESIRGFGYTF
TRBV7-9	NA	TRBJ1-2	medium-sized	TGTGCCAGCAGCTTCGGGGGGTTCTATGGCTACACCTTC	CASSFGGFYGYTF
TRBV6-1	NA	TRBJ1-5	few	TGTGCCAGCAGGGAGAGCAATAGCAATCAGCCCCAGCATTTT	CASRESNSNQPQHF
TRBV6-1	TRBD1	TRBJ2-7	NA	TGTGCCGGACAGGAAGGGAGCTCCTACGAGCAGTACTTC	CAGQEGSSYEQYF
TRBV20-1	TRBD2	TRBJ2-7	NA	TGCAGTGCTAGAGGAAGCGGGAGGTCCCCCTACGAGCAGTACTTC	CSARGSGRSPYEQYF
TRBV15	NA	TRBJ1-5	few	TGTGCCACCAGCAGAGATCGCAATCAGCCCCAGCATTTT	CATSRDRNQPQHF
TRBV30	TRBD1	TRBJ1-2	few	TGTGCCTGGAGTCGGGACAGGCCCTATGGCTACACCTTC	CAWSRDRPYGYTF
TRBV30	NA	TRBJ2-3	NA	TGTGCCTGGAGTGTACAATACGGCGTGGTGGTAGATACGCAGTATTTT	CAWSVQYGVVVDTQYF
TRBV20-1	TRBD2	TRBJ2-1	few	TGCAGTGCTAGAGATCATATTCGGGGGGATCAATTCTTC	CSARDHIRGDQFF
TRBV28	NA	TRBJ2-3	NA	TGTGCCAGCAGTTCAGGCGGTCTTCAGGATACGCAGTATTTT	CASSSGGLQDTQYF
TRBV19	NA	TRBJ1-2	NA	TGTGCCAGTAGTGAGGCGTACGACTATGGCTACACCTTC	CASSEAYDYGYTF
TRBV28	NA	TRBJ1-6	NA	TGTGCCAGCACCCCCATAGGGAGAAATTCACCCCTCCACTTT	CASTPIGRNSPLHF
TRBV9	TRBD2	TRBJ2-7	NA	TGTGCCAGCAGCGTAGTCCCGGGAGGTGGCGAGCAGTACTTC	CASSVVPGGGEQYF
TRBV7-8	TRBD1	TRBJ1-2	few	TGTGCCAGCAGCTTAGACAGGGGAAACTATGGCTACACCTTC	CASSLDRGNYGYTF
TRBV11-3	TRBD2	TRBJ2-3	few	TGTGCCAGCGGGAGCGGGGGCGGGGCGACAGATACGCAGTATTTT	CASGSGGGATDTQYF
TRBV6-1	NA	TRBJ2-3	NA	TGTGCCAGCAGAAGTACAGCTAATACGCAGTATTTT	CASRSTANTQYF
TRBV7-9	TRBD1	TRBJ1-4	few	TGTGCCAGCAGCCCAGGACAGGGGAGTGAAAAACTGTTTTTT	CASSPGQGSEKLFF
TRBV27	TRBD1	TRBJ1-2	NA	TGTGCCAGCAACCCCCAGGGGGGCGCCCTCTATGGCTACACCTTC	CASNPQGGALYGYTF
TRBV11-2	NA	TRBJ1-2	few	TGTGCCAGCAGCCCCCGCGCAACCGGGGTCCTCCAGGCTAACTATGGCTACACCTTC	CASSPRATGVLQANYGYTF
TRBV6-1	TRBD1	TRBJ1-1	NA	TGTGCCAGCACGGAGGGGGCGAATGGTAGGACTGAAGCTTTCTTT	CASTEGANGRTEAFF
TRBV2	TRBD2	TRBJ2-2	few	TGTGCCAGCACTCCGGGACTAGCGGAGGGGGCCGGGGAGCTGTTTTTT	CASTPGLAEGAGELFF
TRBV7-8	NA	TRBJ1-5	NA	TGTGCCAGCAGCCGAAACACCAATAGCAATCAGCCCCAGCATTTT	CASSRNTNSNQPQHF
TRBV27	NA	TRBJ1-1	NA	TGTGCCAGCAGTGTCCACAGGGAGGGGAACACTGAAGCTTTCTTT	CASSVHREGNTEAFF
TRBV15	NA	TRBJ1-6	NA	TGTGCCACCAGCAGCCGAGATTCACCCCTCCACTTT	CATSSRDSPLHF
TRBV6-1	NA	TRBJ1-1	NA	TGTGCCAGCAGCTCGTTGTTGGACACTGAAGCTTTCTTT	CASSSLLDTEAFF
TRBV19	NA	TRBJ1-1	NA	TGTGCCAGTAGTATTAGGGCCGACTACGAAGCTTTCTTT	CASSIRADYEAFF
TRBV6-1	TRBD1	TRBJ1-2	NA	TGTGCCAGCAGTACCACAGGGGGCGCTGAGTATGGCTACACCTTC	CASSTTGGAEYGYTF